Each of the 22 T cell receptor beta chains below was sequenced from the same sample in a study of OX40 agonist ivuxolimab in advanced cancers. Produced via immunoSEQ multiplex PCR; TCRdb's table is partial and in-frame only. The sample has approximately 66,000 clones, 80% to 90% seen once. Sequences were derived from CD4+ or CD8+ T cells sorted from blood, sampled in a trial of the OX40 agonist ivuxolimab. The receptors derive from an adult with an advanced solid tumor such as melanoma, head and neck, liver or kidney cancer.

The chain carries TRBV28 and TRBJ1-1; a weak D match, TRBD1 (5 bases). The CDR3 covers 13 residues. Germline CDR1 MDHEN, CDR2 SYDVKM. V was clipped by 3 bases and J by 4 bases, with 9 bases between them. The chain's CDR3 is CASSLGGATEAFF. The DNA of the CDR3 is TGTGCCAGCAGTTTGGGCGGGGCCACTGAAGCTTTCTTT. Complete variable domain (other parts from reference TRBV28 and TRBJ1-1): DVKVTQSSRYLVKRTGEKVFLECVQDMDHENMFWYRQDPGLGLRLIYFSYDVKMKEKGDIPEGYSVSREKKERFSLILESASTNQTSMYLCASSLGGATEAFFGQGTRLTVV.

The rearrangement links TRBV27 to TRBJ1-6; D call uncertain. This CDR3 is 15 amino acids long. Trimming stripped 3 bases from V and 5 bases from J, with 11 bases between. Germline lookup yields CDR1 MNHEY and CDR2 SMNVEV (reference sequence). The CDR3 here is CASSFRARDNSPLHF. The CDR3 DNA sequence: TGTGCCAGCAGTTTTAGGGCCCGCGATAATTCACCCCTCCACTTT.

The chain employs TRBV10-3 and TRBJ1-2, with D perhaps TRBD1 (5 bases). The V gene's germline CDR1 is ENHRY and CDR2 SYGVKD. V lost 0 bases, J lost 3 bases, and 8 bases lay in between. The CDR3 length is 14 residues. The CDR3, as DNA: TGTGCCATCAGTGAGTCCGGGACGGACTATGGCTACACCTTC. It codes for CAISESGTDYGYTF.

V usage is TRBV6-6 and J usage is TRBJ2-3, with D maybe TRBD2 (5 bases). Germline CDR1 and CDR2: MNHNY and SVGAGI (reference sequence). The germline V and J ends were trimmed by 2 bases and 2 bases, with 11 bases remaining between them. CDR3 length: 15 amino acids. In DNA form, the CDR3 reads TGTGCCAGCAGTTACGGCGGGTCGGTCACAGATACGCAGTATTTT. It yields the protein CASSYGGSVTDTQYF.

The V gene is TRBV11-3, the J gene TRBJ2-1; 15 bases fit TRBD2. With V trimmed by 4 bases and J by 2 bases, 3 bases remained unmatched. This CDR3 region has 17 residues. CDR1 and CDR2 from the germline V gene are SGHNT and YENEEA. The CDR3 is CASSSRTSGRAYNEQFF. The CDR3 bases are TGTGCCAGCAGCTCTCGGACTAGCGGGAGGGCCTACAATGAGCAGTTCTTC.

In nucleotides, the CDR3 is TGTGCCAGCAGCTTAGCGGGACAGGTCACAGATACGCAGTATTTT. As protein: CASSLAGQVTDTQYF. The genes are TRBV11-2 and TRBJ2-3, with 8 bases lining up with TRBD1. V trimming: 1 base; J trimming: 2 bases; junction bases outside the gene matches: 2. CDR3 length: 15 amino acids. CDR1 is SGHAT, CDR2 FQNNGV, per germline.

The sample holds a few counts of this clone. This chain links TRBV7-9 with TRBJ1-2; possible D gene TRBD1, 5 bases. The CDR3 length is 15 residues. Trimming shortened V by 1 base and J by 5 bases, and 14 bases separated the two germline ends. Germline CDR1 reads SEHNR; CDR2 reads FQNEAQ (reference sequence). The CDR3 protein is CASSLGGNSGYGYTF. The CDR3 bases are TGTGCCAGCAGCTTAGGGGGGAACAGCGGTTATGGCTACACCTTC.

The chain links TRBV15 to TRBJ2-7; the match to TRBD2 covers 8 bases. The CDR3 is 14 amino acids. The V segment lost 5 bases and the J segment 1 base; nucleotides outside the gene matches: 4. CDR1 and CDR2 from the germline V gene are LNHNV and YYDKDF (reference sequence). The CDR3 region has the DNA TGTGCCACCAGCCTTACTAGCGGATCCTACGAGCAGTACTTC. This sequence encodes CATSLTSGSYEQYF. Combining the CDR3 with reference TRBV15 and TRBJ2-7 gives the whole variable domain DAMVIQNPRYQVTQFGKPVTLSCSQTLNHNVMYWYQQKSSQAPKLLFHYYDKDFNNEADTPDNFQSRRPNTSFCFLDIRSPGLGDTAMYLCATSLTSGSYEQYFGPGTRLTVT.

The V and J genes are TRBV7-2 and TRBJ2-1; the match to TRBD2 covers 8 bases. Germline values: CDR1 SGHTA, CDR2 FQGNSA. The junction had 8 bases not matched to a gene; V was cut back by 6 bases and J by 4 bases. CDR3 length: 15 amino acids. The CDR3 nucleotides are TGTGCCAGCAGGTACACTAGCGGACTTTACAATGAGCAGTTCTTC. It is translated as CASRYTSGLYNEQFF.

The chain links TRBV19 to TRBJ2-2, with TRBD1 matching over 10 bases. The CDR3 loop spans 15 amino acids. Germline trimming cut 3 bases from V and 6 bases from J; bases unmatched to any gene: 4. Germline values: CDR1 LNHDA, CDR2 SQIVND (reference sequence). This CDR3 is CASSINGQGAGELFF. The CDR3 nucleotides read TGTGCCAGTAGTATTAACGGACAGGGGGCCGGGGAGCTGTTTTTT.

The table lists this clone with a few counts. J is TRBJ1-2 and V is TRBV28; D is ambiguous. V dropped 7 bases and J dropped 7 bases, with 13 bases sitting between them. Looked up from germline, CDR1 is MDHEN and CDR2 is SYDVKM. This CDR3 region has 12 residues. In nucleotides, the CDR3 is TGTGCCAGCATTGGACGCTTGGGTGGCTACACCTTC. The encoded protein is CASIGRLGGYTF.

The chain recombines TRBV11-2 with TRBJ1-5; 7 nucleotides match TRBD1. This CDR3 has 15 residues. After removal of 5 bases from V and 7 bases from J, the junction contained 11 bases not matched to a gene. Per germline, CDR1 SGHAT and CDR2 FQNNGV. CDR3 DNA sequence: TGTGCCAGCAGCCGGGACCTCGCAGGGGGACAGCCCCAGCATTTT. It encodes CASSRDLAGGQPQHF.

This chain uses TRBV19 with TRBJ2-1; 7 bases line up with TRBD2. This CDR3 has 16 amino acids. V was clipped by 3 bases and J by 6 bases; unmatched bases: 11. Germline lookup yields CDR1 LNHDA and CDR2 SQIVND (reference sequence). The CDR3 sequence: CASSIEGWEGRNEQFF. The CDR3 DNA is TGTGCCAGTAGTATCGAGGGGTGGGAGGGCCGCAATGAGCAGTTCTTC.

The rearrangement uses TRBV18 and TRBJ1-5; 7 nucleotides line up with TRBD1. Losses at the gene ends were 6 bases for V and 4 bases for J; bases not matched to a gene: 6. CDR1 KGHSH and CDR2 LQKENI come from the germline V gene. The CDR3 has 14 residues. The CDR3: CASSSGGTNQPQHF. In DNA form, the CDR3 reads TGTGCCAGCTCTTCAGGGGGAACGAATCAGCCCCAGCATTTT.

This clone was counted once. This chain links TRBV30 with TRBJ1-5, with D perhaps matching TRBD1 (5 bases). V lost 0 bases and J lost 3, with 15 bases in between. Germline-derived CDR1 and CDR2 are GTSNPN and SVGIG (reference sequence). CDR3 length: 16 residues. CDR3 loop: CAWSVRSGRINQPQHF. The CDR3 bases are TGTGCCTGGAGTGTACGGTCGGGACGGATCAATCAGCCCCAGCATTTT.

This rearrangement joins TRBV5-1 to TRBJ1-1; 7 bases fit TRBD1. The length of the CDR3 is 15 residues. V lost 3 bases to trimming and J lost 4 bases; unmatched junction nucleotides: 9. Germline V gene sequence: CDR1 SGHRS, CDR2 YFSETQ. The CDR3 spells CASSYDRVGSTEAFF. CDR3 coding DNA: TGCGCCAGCAGCTACGACAGGGTGGGTAGCACTGAAGCTTTCTTT. The complete variable domain, with remaining parts taken from reference TRBV5-1 and TRBJ1-1, reads KAGVTQTPRYLIKTRGQQVTLSCSPISGHRSVSWYQQTPGQGLQFLFEYFSETQRNKGNFPGRFSGRQFSNSRSEMNVSTLELGDSALYLCASSYDRVGSTEAFFGQGTRLTVV.

V and J are TRBV6-5 and TRBJ1-1; D gene unclear. Germline lookup yields CDR1 MNHEY and CDR2 SVGAGI. V lost 8 bases and J 4 bases, leaving 17 bases between the germline ends. The CDR3 contains 14 residues. In nucleotides, the CDR3 is TGTGCCAGCCTAAACTTGGAAGGGAGCACTGAAGCTTTCTTT. Translating gives CASLNLEGSTEAFF.

This chain joins TRBV11-1 and TRBJ2-4, with 10 bases matching TRBD1. The CDR3 is 14 amino acids. V lost 1 base, J lost 6 bases, and 0 bases stayed unmatched. Germline CDR1 and CDR2: SGHAT and FQDESV (reference sequence). CDR3 sequence (DNA): TGTGCCAGCAGCTTAGGGGACAGGGGAAACATTCAGTACTTC. It specifies CASSLGDRGNIQYF.

The chain has TRBV9 and TRBJ2-7, with unresolved D. The V end was cut by 0 bases, the J end by 0 bases, with 13 bases between. The CDR3 covers 16 residues. Germline-derived CDR1 and CDR2 are SGDLS and YYNGEE. CDR3 loop: CASSVGAGTASYEQYF. The CDR3, as DNA: TGTGCCAGCAGCGTAGGTGCAGGAACTGCCTCCTACGAGCAGTACTTC.

The chain couples TRBV6-6 to TRBJ2-7; D is uncertain. Trimming shortened V by 6 bases and J by 1 base, and 13 bases separated the two germline ends. This CDR3 contains 14 residues. Germline V lookup: CDR1 MNHNY, CDR2 SVGAGI (reference sequence). The CDR3 DNA sequence: TGTGCCAGCAGCCACGCTCTAATATCCTACGAGCAGTACTTC. It translates to CASSHALISYEQYF.

The chain combines TRBV20-1 with TRBJ1-2; tentative D call: TRBD1 (5 bases). The CDR3 sequence is 11 residues long. The V and J ends lost 7 bases and 5 bases respectively, with 11 bases between them. Germline values: CDR1 DFQATT, CDR2 SNEGSKA (reference sequence). The CDR3: CSVGELYGYTF. The CDR3 nucleotides read TGCAGTGTAGGGGAATTATATGGCTACACCTTC.

The genes are TRBV10-2 and TRBJ2-3; D possibly matches TRBD1 or TRBD2 (5 bases each). Trimming pared 6 bases from V and 2 bases from J, leaving 15 bases between. The CDR3 contains 15 residues. The germline V gene has CDR1 WSHSY and CDR2 SAAADI. Here the CDR3 reads CASREPGRATDTQYF. The CDR3 coding sequence is TGCGCCAGCAGGGAGCCGGGACGAGCCACAGATACGCAGTATTTT.